Shown below are 14 T cell receptor beta chains from a single sample sequenced in a study of blood T cells in healthy people across ages. The authors ran a second PCR of about 6 to 12 cycles using a sample-barcoded 5' primer and a J-beta primer mix. TCRdb called the 5' RACE reads again in MiXCR, with one record for every CDR3 protein. The data hold 1,500,000 or so distinct CDR3 sequences, with around 40% observed a single time. The sequencing sample was made of blood. The receptor set was obtained from a woman under 30 in good health.

The table lists this clonotype with a few counts. This chain uses TRBV14 with TRBJ1-1; D gene unclear. CDR3 length: 13 residues. V was clipped by 4 bases and J by 6 bases, with 12 bases between them. In germline, CDR1 is SGHDN, CDR2 FVKESK. CDR3 protein: CASSLPTTAEAFF. The CDR3 nucleotides are TGTGCCAGCAGCCTACCTACCACGGCTGAAGCTTTCTTT.

This clonotype was seen more than once but under ten times. The chain recombines TRBV4-2 with TRBJ1-2, with D possibly matching TRBD1 (5 bases). Trimming pared 3 bases from V and 4 bases from J, leaving 15 bases between. CDR3 length equals 15 residues. CDR1 and CDR2 (germline): LGHNA, YNFKEQ. CDR3 loop: CASSHQGPGSYGYTF. As DNA, the CDR3 is TGTGCCAGCAGCCACCAGGGTCCAGGGTCCTATGGCTACACCTTC.

CDR3 sequence: CASSQDLSSRWRGEKLFF. The CDR3 DNA is TGCGCCAGCAGCCAAGATCTTTCATCGAGGTGGAGGGGAGAAAAACTGTTTTTT. The genes are TRBV4-1 and TRBJ1-4; a weak D match, TRBD1 (5 bases). The V end lost 0 bases, the J end lost 8 bases, and 22 bases lay between the germline ends. From germline, CDR1 is MGHRA and CDR2 YSYEKL. The CDR3 loop spans 18 amino acids.

The rearrangement uses TRBV12-3 or TRBV12-4 and TRBJ2-1; either TRBD1 or TRBD2 may supply D (6 bases each). The CDR3 has 16 residues. V was cut by 1 base and J by 9 bases, with 19 bases left in between. CDR3 protein: CASSLGRLRRDTEQFF. The CDR3 coding sequence is TGTGCCAGCAGTTTAGGGAGACTCAGGAGGGACACTGAGCAGTTCTTC.

The chain is built from TRBV4-3 and TRBJ2-2, with TRBD2 matching over 8 bases. CDR1 is LGHNA, CDR2 YSLEER, per germline. Unmatched junction bases numbered 5, after V lost 4 bases and J lost 4 bases. The CDR3 is 15 amino acids. CDR3 nucleotides: TGCGCCAGCAGCCTGGGGACTAGTTTCACCGGGGAGCTGTTTTTT. It is translated as CASSLGTSFTGELFF.

The chain uses TRBV4-1 and TRBJ2-1; D possibly uses TRBD1 or TRBD2 (5 bases each). V lost 4 bases to trimming and J lost 2 bases, with 9 bases between them. Germline V CDR1 and CDR2: MGHRA, YSYEKL. The CDR3 consists of 14 residues. CDR3 in amino acids: CASSPGPAYNEQFF. CDR3 sequence (DNA): TGCGCCAGCAGCCCGGGACCTGCCTACAATGAGCAGTTCTTC.

This clonotype was counted only a few times. The V call is TRBV9, the J call TRBJ2-1, with D maybe TRBD1 (6 bases). The germline V gene has CDR1 SGDLS and CDR2 YYNGEE. Trimming cost V 4 bases and J 6 bases, with 20 bases left between them. This CDR3 contains 16 residues. The CDR3: CASSFLVGGASNEQFF. The CDR3 nucleotides read TGTGCCAGCAGCTTTTTAGTTGGGGGCGCAAGCAATGAGCAGTTCTTC.

V is TRBV7-2 and J is TRBJ2-7, with 12 bases that match TRBD1. The trim removed 3 bases at V and 7 bases at J, leaving 4 bases unmatched. The germline V gene has CDR1 SGHTA and CDR2 FQGNSA. The CDR3 loop spans 14 amino acids. CDR3 bases: TGTGCCAGCAGCTTGGGACAGGGGGCGGGTGAGCAGTACTTC. Translating it yields CASSLGQGAGEQYF.

Worth noting for this clonotype: A read error may account for a junction end that differs from germline. This CDR3 is CVSSYSKGYEQYF. As DNA, the CDR3 is TGTGTCAGCAGTTACTCGAAGGGATACGAGCAGTACTTC. The rearrangement uses TRBV6-5 and TRBJ2-7; D not certain. Germline assignment: CDR1 MNHEY and CDR2 SVGAGI. This CDR3 comprises 13 residues.

In this sample, this clonotype turned up once. CDR3: CASNIRAGGGTEAFF. DNA of the CDR3: TGTGCCAGCAACATCAGAGCAGGGGGTGGGACTGAAGCTTTCTTT. The V and J genes are TRBV7-2 and TRBJ1-1; 7 nucleotides agree with TRBD1. The V and J ends lost 7 bases and 5 bases, in that order; junction bases with no gene match: 13. Germline CDR1 and CDR2: SGHTA and FQGNSA. The CDR3 is 15 residues long.

This clonotype was counted ten times or more. The rearrangement links TRBV28 to TRBJ2-3; 8 bases align to TRBD1. Germline V gives CDR1 MDHEN, CDR2 SYDVKM. V shed 4 bases and J 3 bases; nucleotides not matched to a gene: 3. The CDR3 loop spans 14 amino acids. CDR3 region: CASSWTGRTDTQYF. The CDR3 coding sequence is TGTGCCAGCAGTTGGACAGGGAGGACAGATACGCAGTATTTT. Using reference TRBV28 and TRBJ2-3 for the parts outside the CDR3, the full variable domain is DVKVTQSSRYLVKRTGEKVFLECVQDMDHENMFWYRQDPGLGLRLIYFSYDVKMKEKGDIPEGYSVSREKKERFSLILESASTNQTSMYLCASSWTGRTDTQYFGPGTRLTVL.

This clonotype turned up a few times. V gene TRBV7-2 combines with J gene TRBJ2-7, with TRBD2 matching over 8 bases. Trimming at V came to 1 base and at J to 5 bases, leaving 7 bases not matched to a gene. Germline V gene lookup returns CDR1 SGHTA and CDR2 FQGNSA. This CDR3 comprises 15 residues. The CDR3 loop is CASSLVSGVSDEQYF. CDR3 DNA: TGTGCCAGCAGCTTAGTTAGCGGGGTATCCGACGAGCAGTACTTC.

V and J are TRBV6-2 or TRBV6-3 and TRBJ1-5; D not certain. V lost 2 bases, J lost 6 bases, and 8 bases lay in between. CDR1 and CDR2 from the germline V gene are MNHEY and SVGEGT. The CDR3 totals 13 residues. CDR3 coding DNA: TGTGCCAGCAGTTACCTCAGGAGTCAGCCCCAGCATTTT. Translating gives CASSYLRSQPQHF.

The chain employs TRBV4-3 and TRBJ1-1; D might be TRBD1 (5 bases). The germline V gene encodes CDR1 LGHNA and CDR2 YSLEER. CDR3 length: 16 residues. Between the trimmed V and J ends, which lost 5 bases and 4 bases, there was a span of 20 bases. The CDR3: CASSALDRAGGTEAFF. The CDR3 DNA follows: TGCGCCAGCAGCGCCCTAGACAGAGCGGGGGGCACTGAAGCTTTCTTT.